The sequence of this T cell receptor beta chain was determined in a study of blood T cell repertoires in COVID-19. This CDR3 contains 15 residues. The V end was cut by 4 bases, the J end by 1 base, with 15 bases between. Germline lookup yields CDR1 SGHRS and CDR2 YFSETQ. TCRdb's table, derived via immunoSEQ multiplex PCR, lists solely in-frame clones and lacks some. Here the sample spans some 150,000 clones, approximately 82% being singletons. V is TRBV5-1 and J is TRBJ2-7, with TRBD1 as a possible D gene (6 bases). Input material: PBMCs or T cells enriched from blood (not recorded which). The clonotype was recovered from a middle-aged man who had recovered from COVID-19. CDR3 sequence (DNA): TGCGCCAGCAGCCAGCAGGGCCAGGGGTCCTACGAGCAGTACTTC. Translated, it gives CASSQQGQGSYEQYF.